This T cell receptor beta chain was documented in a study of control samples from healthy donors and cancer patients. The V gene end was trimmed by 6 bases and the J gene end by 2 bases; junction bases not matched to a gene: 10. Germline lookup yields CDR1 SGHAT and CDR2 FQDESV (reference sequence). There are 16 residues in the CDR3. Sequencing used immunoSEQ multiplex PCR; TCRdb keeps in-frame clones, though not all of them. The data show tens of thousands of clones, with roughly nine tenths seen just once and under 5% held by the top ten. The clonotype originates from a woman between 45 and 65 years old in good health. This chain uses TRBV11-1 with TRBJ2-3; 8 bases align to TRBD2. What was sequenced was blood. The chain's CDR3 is CASSYSGTRDTDTQYF. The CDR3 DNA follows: TGTGCCAGCAGTTACTCCGGGACTAGAGACACAGATACGCAGTATTTT. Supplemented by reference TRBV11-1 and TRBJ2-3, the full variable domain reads EAEVAQSPRYKITEKSQAVAFWCDPISGHATLYWYRQILGQGPELLVQFQDESVVDDSQLPKDRFSAERLKGVDSTLKIQPAELGDSAMYLCASSYSGTRDTDTQYFGPGTRLTVL.